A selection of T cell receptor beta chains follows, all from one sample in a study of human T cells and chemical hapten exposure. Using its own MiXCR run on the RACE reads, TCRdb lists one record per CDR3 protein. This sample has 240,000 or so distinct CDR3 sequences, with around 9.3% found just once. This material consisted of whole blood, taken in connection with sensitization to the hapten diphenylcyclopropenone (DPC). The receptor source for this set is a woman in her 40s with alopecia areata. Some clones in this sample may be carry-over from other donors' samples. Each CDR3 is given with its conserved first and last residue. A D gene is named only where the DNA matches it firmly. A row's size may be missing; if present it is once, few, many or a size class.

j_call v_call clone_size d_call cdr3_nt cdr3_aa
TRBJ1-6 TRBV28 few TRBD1 TGTGCCAGCAGTACCCCGGACAGGGATAGTTCACCCCTCCACTTT CASSTPDRDSSPLHF
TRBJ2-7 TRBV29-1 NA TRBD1 TGCAGCGTTGATGGGACAGGGGGTTACGAGCAGTACTTC CSVDGTGGYEQYF
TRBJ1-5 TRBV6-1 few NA TGTGCCAGCAGTGGTTTTAATCAGCCCCAGCATTTT CASSGFNQPQHF
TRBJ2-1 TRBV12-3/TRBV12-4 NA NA TGTGCCAGCAGTTTCCGCGGACTCAATGAGCAGTTCTTC CASSFRGLNEQFF
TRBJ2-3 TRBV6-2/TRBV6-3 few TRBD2 TGTGCCAGCGGGAGGGCCGATTCAGATACGCAGTATTTT CASGRADSDTQYF
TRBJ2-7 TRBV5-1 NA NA TGCGCCAGCAGCTGGGACACCCCCCCTGTCAAGCAGTACTTC CASSWDTPPVKQYF
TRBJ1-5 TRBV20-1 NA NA TGCAGTGCTAGCCCGGGACGGCGCAATCAGCCCCAGCATTTT CSASPGRRNQPQHF
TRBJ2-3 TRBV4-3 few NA TGCGCCAGCAGCCAAGATCCAGGGCCGAGCACAGATACGCAGTATTTT CASSQDPGPSTDTQYF
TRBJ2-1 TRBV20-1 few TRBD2 TGCAGTGCTAGAAATCGAGCGGGGCCTCCTACGGAGTTCTTC CSARNRAGPPTEFF
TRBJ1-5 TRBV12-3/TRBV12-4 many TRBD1 TGTGCCAGCAGTACCACAGGGGGAAACAATCAGCCCCAGCATTTT CASSTTGGNNQPQHF